Shown below are 21 T cell receptor beta chains from a single sample sequenced in a study of T-cell memory formation after mild COVID-19. One entry per CDR3 protein, called by TCRdb with MiXCR from the 5' RACE reads. The sample has fewer than 150,000 distinct CDR3 sequences; 20% to 25% are singletons. The source material was PBMCs or a T cell subset sorted from them (not recorded which). These receptors all stem from a man aged 18 to 30 who had mild COVID-19 (a few samples of this study predate the infection). Cell type and time point are not known.

This clonotype showed up just a few times. The J gene is TRBJ2-5, the V gene TRBV12-3 or TRBV12-4, with 10 bases lining up with TRBD1. J gave up 5 bases and V 5 bases, and 11 bases lay outside the gene matches. The CDR3 contains 16 residues. This chain's CDR3 is CASSPPGTGALETQYF. For the CDR3, the DNA is TGTGCCAGCAGTCCCCCCGGGACAGGGGCCTTGGAGACCCAGTACTTC.

V and J are TRBV6-1 and TRBJ2-3; D gene ambiguous. V was trimmed by 3 bases and J by 6 bases, leaving 7 bases between them. The length of the CDR3 is 12 residues. CDR1 and CDR2 (germline): MNHNS, SASEGT. CDR3 sequence: CASSDVYDTQYF. CDR3 nucleotide sequence: TGTGCCAGCAGTGATGTTTACGATACGCAGTATTTT.

The V call is TRBV7-9, the J call TRBJ2-1, with TRBD2 matching over 8 bases. This CDR3 contains 15 residues. Trimming removed 4 bases from V and 14 bases from J; junction bases left unmatched: 16. Germline CDR1 and CDR2: SEHNR and FQNEAQ (reference sequence). The CDR3 here is CASSYPLPERGTEFF. Written as DNA, the CDR3 is TGTGCCAGCAGCTACCCCTTGCCGGAGCGGGGGACGGAGTTCTTC.

The chain has TRBV6-6 and TRBJ2-1, with 7 bases identical to TRBD1. Germline V lookup: CDR1 MNHNY, CDR2 SVGAGI (reference sequence). J was trimmed by 0 bases and V by 5 bases; bases with no gene match: 10. The CDR3 sequence is 17 residues long. The CDR3 protein is CASSEVGQRSSYNEQFF. The CDR3 DNA reads TGTGCCAGCAGTGAGGTGGGACAGCGGAGCTCCTACAATGAGCAGTTCTTC.

This clonotype was seen a few times. The V gene is TRBV7-9, the J gene TRBJ2-3; D is uncertain. The V end lost 5 bases, the J end lost 3 bases, and 15 bases lay between the germline ends. CDR1 is SEHNR and CDR2 is FQNEAQ in the germline V gene (reference sequence). The CDR3 has 15 residues. The CDR3 sequence is CASSRPRSGTDTQYF. CDR3 nucleotide sequence: TGTGCCAGCAGCCGCCCCCGGTCCGGGACAGATACGCAGTATTTT.

The chain is built from TRBV7-8 and TRBJ2-1, with D possibly matching TRBD2 (5 bases). The CDR3 sequence is 13 residues long. Per germline, CDR1 SGHVS and CDR2 FQNEAQ. Trimming took 2 bases from V and 7 from J, leaving 9 bases between them. In DNA, the CDR3 is TGTGCCAGCAGCTTATTTGCGGGTAATGAGCAGTTCTTC. Encoded protein: CASSLFAGNEQFF. Supplemented by reference TRBV7-8 and TRBJ2-1, the full variable domain reads GAGVSQSPRYKVAKRGQDVALRCDPISGHVSLFWYQQALGQGPEFLTYFQNEAQLDKSGLPSDRFFAERPEGSVSTLKIQRTQQEDSAVYLCASSLFAGNEQFFGPGTRLTVL.

The chain couples TRBV6-2 or TRBV6-3 to TRBJ1-3; possibly TRBD1 for D (5 bases). Deletions cut 4 bases from V and 0 bases from J, with 13 bases between. Germline CDR1 MNHEY, CDR2 SVGEGT. The CDR3 sequence is 16 residues long. CDR3 nucleotides: TGTGCCAGCAGTTCCCCGGGACGACACTCTGGAAACACCATATATTTT. Translated: CASSSPGRHSGNTIYF.

The chain employs TRBV6-2 or TRBV6-3 and TRBJ2-7, with 9 nucleotides matching TRBD2. Germline values: CDR1 MNHEY, CDR2 SVGEGT. CDR3 length: 13 residues. V lost 8 bases, J lost 2 bases, and 4 bases stayed unmatched. DNA for the CDR3: TGTGCCAGCGGGACTAGCAGGGCCTACGAGCAGTACTTC. Protein: CASGTSRAYEQYF.

Only a few counts were recorded for this clonotype. The CDR3, as DNA: TGTGCCAGCACTCCTCCCGTGGGGGGGCGGGAGACCCAGTACTTC. It specifies CASTPPVGGRETQYF. J is TRBJ2-5 and V is TRBV5-6; tentatively, D is TRBD2 (7 bases). Germline CDR1 is SGHDT and CDR2 is YYEEEE. The V end was cut by 6 bases, the J end by 5 bases, with 20 bases between. The CDR3 spans 15 residues.

This clonotype came up a few times. The V gene is TRBV7-6, the J gene TRBJ1-3; D is unclear. Germline V CDR1 and CDR2: SGHVS, FNYEAQ. V shed 5 bases and J shed 3 bases, with 20 bases lying between them. This CDR3 region has 17 residues. Here the CDR3 reads CASSRTFTRGNGNTIYF. CDR3 DNA sequence: TGTGCCAGCAGCCGTACCTTCACTCGGGGTAATGGAAACACCATATATTTT.

The rearrangement joins TRBV13 to TRBJ2-7, with 8 bases aligning to TRBD1. The CDR3 loop spans 14 amino acids. V dropped 2 bases and J dropped 4; count of bases not matched to a gene: 4. From germline, CDR1 is PRHDT and CDR2 FYEKMQ (reference sequence). The DNA for the CDR3 is TGTGCCAGCAGCTTAAGCAGGGGGCAGTACGAGCAGTACGTC. This translates into CASSLSRGQYEQYV.

This chain connects TRBV27 to TRBJ2-7; tentative D call: TRBD1 (5 bases). This CDR3 is 16 amino acids long. Germline assignment: CDR1 MNHEY and CDR2 SMNVEV (reference sequence). Trimming took off 5 bases at V and 0 bases at J, with 17 bases between the two ends. The chain's CDR3 is CASSPNAGQGSYEQYF. In DNA form, the CDR3 reads TGTGCCAGCAGTCCGAATGCCGGGCAGGGCTCCTACGAGCAGTACTTC.

The V call is TRBV5-1, the J call TRBJ1-3; no firm D call. The CDR3 sequence is 18 residues long. From germline, CDR1 is SGHRS and CDR2 YFSETQ. V was pared by 3 bases and J by 4 bases, with 23 bases between. This CDR3 is CASSSKEGAEGIGNTIYF. The CDR3 DNA sequence: TGCGCCAGCAGCTCGAAGGAAGGTGCAGAGGGTATCGGAAACACCATATATTTT. Combining the CDR3 with reference TRBV5-1 and TRBJ1-3 gives the whole variable domain KAGVTQTPRYLIKTRGQQVTLSCSPISGHRSVSWYQQTPGQGLQFLFEYFSETQRNKGNFPGRFSGRQFSNSRSEMNVSTLELGDSALYLCASSSKEGAEGIGNTIYFGEGSWLTVV.

The rearrangement joins TRBV28 to TRBJ1-1; TRBD1 agrees at 8 bases. Trimming removed 5 bases from V and 2 bases from J; junction bases left unmatched: 4. The CDR3 length is 14 residues. Germline loops: CDR1 MDHEN, CDR2 SYDVKM. CDR3 sequence reads: CASSRTGSNTEAFF. In DNA, the CDR3 is TGTGCCAGCAGTCGGACAGGGTCTAACACTGAAGCTTTCTTT. The whole variable domain, remainder taken from reference TRBV28 and TRBJ1-1, is DVKVTQSSRYLVKRTGEKVFLECVQDMDHENMFWYRQDPGLGLRLIYFSYDVKMKEKGDIPEGYSVSREKKERFSLILESASTNQTSMYLCASSRTGSNTEAFFGQGTRLTVV.

The chain couples TRBV9 to TRBJ2-5; D is ambiguous. Trimming shortened V by 0 bases and J by 5 bases, and 14 bases separated the two germline ends. This CDR3 comprises 15 residues. Germline V gene lookup returns CDR1 SGDLS and CDR2 YYNGEE. The CDR3 loop is CASSVGNGFGETQYF. The CDR3 nucleotides read TGTGCCAGCAGCGTAGGTAACGGTTTCGGGGAGACCCAGTACTTC.

The chain uses TRBV10-2 and TRBJ1-2; 7 bases align to TRBD1. The CDR3 runs 13 residues. The germline V gene has CDR1 WSHSY and CDR2 SAAADI. With 4 bases clipped from V and 6 bases from J, the junction kept 5 bases outside the gene matches. The CDR3 sequence is CASSAWTGDGYTF. The CDR3 nucleotides are TGCGCCAGCAGTGCGTGGACAGGTGATGGCTACACCTTC.

Worth noting for this clonotype: At one end the junction does not follow the germline gene, possibly because of a read error. The chain links TRBV5-1 to TRBJ1-4; a possible D gene is TRBD1 (6 bases). There are 12 residues in the CDR3. Germline CDR1 reads SGHRS; CDR2 reads YFSETQ. In nucleotides, the CDR3 is TGCGCCAGCAGAAACCCCCCAGACAGGCTGGATTTT. Encoded protein: CASRNPPDRLDF. The complete variable domain, with remaining parts taken from reference TRBV5-1 and TRBJ1-4, reads KAGVTQTPRYLIKTRGQQVTLSCSPISGHRSVSWYQQTPGQGLQFLFEYFSETQRNKGNFPGRFSGRQFSNSRSEMNVSTLELGDSALYLCASRNPPDRLDFGSGTQLSVL.

V and J are TRBV20-1 and TRBJ1-1; possible D gene TRBD1, 6 bases. The CDR3 has 16 amino acids. Germline CDR1 is DFQATT and CDR2 is SNEGSKA (reference sequence). V was shortened by 0 bases and J by 4 bases, with 18 bases between the two germline ends. The CDR3 nucleotides read TGCAGTGCTAGAGATGAGGCCCGGGACACCCGCACTGAAGCTTTCTTT. It translates to CSARDEARDTRTEAFF.

In regard to this clonotype: The junction departs from the called germline gene at one end, perhaps through a read error. The chain uses TRBV7-2 and TRBJ2-5; no clear D. From germline, CDR1 is SGHTA and CDR2 FQGNSA. This CDR3 has 13 amino acids. Here the CDR3 reads CASSLAISEIQYF. For the CDR3, the DNA is TGTGCCAGCAGCTTAGCTATCTCCGAGATCCAGTACTTC. The whole variable domain, remainder taken from reference TRBV7-2 and TRBJ2-5, is GAGVSQSPSNKVTEKGKDVELRCDPISGHTALYWYRQSLGQGLEFLIYFQGNSAPDKSGLPSDRFSAERTGGSVSTLTIQRTQQEDSAVYLCASSLAISEIQYFGPGTRLLVL.

This clonotype has a count of ten or more. V is TRBV12-3 or TRBV12-4 and J is TRBJ2-3; D is tentatively TRBD1 or TRBD2 (5 bases each). The CDR3 has 14 residues. Trimming left V 3 bases short and J 3 bases short, with 10 bases between. The CDR3 bases are TGTGCCAGCAGTTTTGGGGGAACGACAGATACGCAGTATTTT. Amino acids: CASSFGGTTDTQYF.

The chain employs TRBV12-3 or TRBV12-4 and TRBJ1-1, with D uncertain. The CDR3 totals 16 residues. V was cut by 5 bases and J by 2 bases, with 18 bases left in between. The CDR3 is CASSPSTVLGNTEAFF. The CDR3 nucleotides read TGTGCCAGCAGTCCGTCGACGGTTCTGGGAAACACTGAAGCTTTCTTT.